This T cell receptor beta chain was documented in a study of shared clonotypes between healthy human individuals. The study's findings and limits: Clonotype sharing across donors was expected to vary with sequencing depth.

Germline V gives CDR1 SGDLS, CDR2 YYNGEE. CDR3 length: 13 residues. V dropped 1 base and J dropped 4 bases, with 5 bases sitting between them. There were only Caucasian adults among the donors, and all lived in Nashville, Tennessee. A remark on this clone: The antigen remains undetermined. The same CDR3 also results from other DNA sequences found in this sample.

Execution of the assay was at deep level. Authors' processing steps: Sequence data from immunoSEQ were junction-only and lacked quality scores; consequently, filtering differed. Assay: immunoSEQ multiplex PCR; the TCRdb copy retains only in-frame clones and omits some. That table is the source of V, J and clone size, and D and trimming were worked out from the DNA. The table has over a million clones, roughly 98% seen once. The rearrangement uses TRBV9 and TRBJ2-2; D remains unclear. Sequenced sample: naive CD4+ T cells sorted from blood. The subset here: CD45RA+ positively selected. The receptor's source is a man aged 25 to 45 in good health. As DNA, the CDR3 is TGTGCCAGCAGCGTAACAGTCACCGGGGAGCTGTTTTTT. Amino acid sequence: CASSVTVTGELFF. The variable domain in full, completed from reference TRBV9 and TRBJ2-2, reads DSGVTQTPKHLITATGQRVTLRCSPRSGDLSVYWYQQSLDQGLQFLIQYYNGEERAKGNILERFSAQQFPDLHSELNLSSLELGDSALYFCASSVTVTGELFFGEGSRLTVL.